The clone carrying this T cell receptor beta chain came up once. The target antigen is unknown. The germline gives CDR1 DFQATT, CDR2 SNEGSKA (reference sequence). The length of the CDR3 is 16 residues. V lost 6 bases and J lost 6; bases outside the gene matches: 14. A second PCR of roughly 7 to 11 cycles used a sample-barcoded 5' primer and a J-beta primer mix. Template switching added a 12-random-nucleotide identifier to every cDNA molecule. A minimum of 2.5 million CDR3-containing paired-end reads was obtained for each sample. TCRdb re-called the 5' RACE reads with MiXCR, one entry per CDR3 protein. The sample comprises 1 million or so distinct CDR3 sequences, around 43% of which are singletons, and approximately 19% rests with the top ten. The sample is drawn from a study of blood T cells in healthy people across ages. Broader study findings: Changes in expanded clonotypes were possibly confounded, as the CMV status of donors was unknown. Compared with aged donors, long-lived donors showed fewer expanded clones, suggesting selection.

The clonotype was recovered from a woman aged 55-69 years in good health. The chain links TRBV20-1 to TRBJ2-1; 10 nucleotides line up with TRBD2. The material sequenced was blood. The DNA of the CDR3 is TGCAGTGCCAGGAGTCCGCTAGCGGGAGATAGCAATGAGCAGTTCTTC. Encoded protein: CSARSPLAGDSNEQFF.